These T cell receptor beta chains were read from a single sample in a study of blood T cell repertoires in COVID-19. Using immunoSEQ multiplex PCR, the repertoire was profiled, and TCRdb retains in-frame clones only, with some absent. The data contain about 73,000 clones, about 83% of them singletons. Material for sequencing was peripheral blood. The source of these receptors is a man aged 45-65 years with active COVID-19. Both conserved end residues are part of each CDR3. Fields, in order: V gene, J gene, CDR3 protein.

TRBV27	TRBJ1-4	CASRLQGATNEKLFF
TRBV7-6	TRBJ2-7	CASSSRRGRIPYEQYF
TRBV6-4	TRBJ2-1	CASSYLAGALYNEQFF
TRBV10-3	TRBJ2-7	CAISESLAGGYEQYF
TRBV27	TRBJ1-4	CASSPYGTSYRVFF
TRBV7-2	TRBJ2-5	CASSAPQGGIGETQYF
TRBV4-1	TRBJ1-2	CASSPRDISYGYTF
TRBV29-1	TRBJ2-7	CSGGDSGEQYF
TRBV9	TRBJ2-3	CASSSGLPRGDTQYF
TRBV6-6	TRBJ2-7	CASSYPSGPSGYEQYF
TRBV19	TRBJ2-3	CASSTLTGGSDTQYF
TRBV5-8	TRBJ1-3	CASSLVDTIYF
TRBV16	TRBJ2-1	CASSHQGQGGNEQFF
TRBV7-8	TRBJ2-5	CASGPRTPTSTQYF
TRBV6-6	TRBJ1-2	CASVPRRVHGYTF
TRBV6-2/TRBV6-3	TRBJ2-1	CASSYLGTGGNEQFF
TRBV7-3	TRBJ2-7	CASSLNSEQYF
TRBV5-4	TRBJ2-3	CASSPSGGLSDTQYF
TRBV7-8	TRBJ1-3	CASRPHRGGSSGNTIYF
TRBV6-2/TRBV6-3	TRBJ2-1	CASSYDGRGNEQFF
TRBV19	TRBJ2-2	CASSIGLGATGELFF
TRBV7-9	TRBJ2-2	CASSLLTGRVTGELFF
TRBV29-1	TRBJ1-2	CSVTGGGGYTF
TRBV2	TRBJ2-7	CASRETVAGTYEQYF
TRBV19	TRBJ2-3	CASSVSVRDTQYF
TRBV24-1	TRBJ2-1	CATSDSKQGGSYNEQFF
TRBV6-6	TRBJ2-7	CASTPAGAHEQYF
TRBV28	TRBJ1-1	CASSSRDRGNTEAFF
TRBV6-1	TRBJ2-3	CASSESFGGGAIHTQYF
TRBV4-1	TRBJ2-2	CASSQVIGSSGRRGELFF
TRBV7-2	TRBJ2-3	CASSSQVGGDTQYF
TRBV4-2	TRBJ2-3	CASSQDGEADTQYF
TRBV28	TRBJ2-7	CASSPQGPRGYPPQQYF
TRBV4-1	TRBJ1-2	CASRTVGGAYGYTF
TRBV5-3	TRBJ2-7	CARSFGGRAYEQYF
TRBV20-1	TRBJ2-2	CSASGSAHSATGELFF
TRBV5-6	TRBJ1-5	CASSLTGVHQPQHF
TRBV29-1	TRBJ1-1	CSGGQVNTEAFF
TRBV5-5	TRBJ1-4	CASSQEPETNEKLFF
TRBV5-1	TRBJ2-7	CASSLAAQADEQYF
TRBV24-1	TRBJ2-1	CATSDPGTSGRYNEQFF
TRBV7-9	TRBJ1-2	CASSLMDRSYGYTF
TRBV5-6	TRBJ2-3	CASSLGLGGAQIADTQYF
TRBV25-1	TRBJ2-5	CASGTGGKETQYF
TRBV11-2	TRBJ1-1	CASSLGVPNTEAFF